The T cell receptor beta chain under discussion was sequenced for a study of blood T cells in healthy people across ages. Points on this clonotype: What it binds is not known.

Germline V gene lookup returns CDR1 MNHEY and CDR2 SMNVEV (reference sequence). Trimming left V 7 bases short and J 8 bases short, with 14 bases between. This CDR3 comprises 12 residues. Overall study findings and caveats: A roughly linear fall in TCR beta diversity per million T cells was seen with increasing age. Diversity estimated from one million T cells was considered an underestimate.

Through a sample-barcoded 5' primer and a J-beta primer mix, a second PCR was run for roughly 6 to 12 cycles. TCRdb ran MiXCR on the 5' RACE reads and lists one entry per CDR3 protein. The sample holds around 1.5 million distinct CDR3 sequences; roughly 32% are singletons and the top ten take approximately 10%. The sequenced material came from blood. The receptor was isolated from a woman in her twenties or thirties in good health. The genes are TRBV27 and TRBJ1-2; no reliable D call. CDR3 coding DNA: TGTGCCAGCAAGACGGGAGGTCGGGGCTACACCTTC. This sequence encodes CASKTGGRGYTF.